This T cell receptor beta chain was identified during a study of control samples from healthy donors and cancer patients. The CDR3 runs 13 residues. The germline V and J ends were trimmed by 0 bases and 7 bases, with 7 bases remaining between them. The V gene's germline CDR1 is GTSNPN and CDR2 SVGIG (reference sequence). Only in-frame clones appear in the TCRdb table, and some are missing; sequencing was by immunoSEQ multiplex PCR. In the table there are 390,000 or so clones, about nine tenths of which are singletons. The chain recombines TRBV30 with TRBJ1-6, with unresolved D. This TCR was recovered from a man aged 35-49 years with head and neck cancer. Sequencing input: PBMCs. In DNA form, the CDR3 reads TGTGCCTGGAGTGTACCCACGAATTCACCCCTCCACTTT. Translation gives CAWSVPTNSPLHF. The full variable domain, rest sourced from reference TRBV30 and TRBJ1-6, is SQTIHQWPATLVQPVGSPLSLECTVEGTSNPNLYWYRQAAGRGLQLLFYSVGIGQISSEVPQNLSASRPQDRQFILSSKKLLLSDSGFYLCAWSVPTNSPLHFGNGTRLTVT.